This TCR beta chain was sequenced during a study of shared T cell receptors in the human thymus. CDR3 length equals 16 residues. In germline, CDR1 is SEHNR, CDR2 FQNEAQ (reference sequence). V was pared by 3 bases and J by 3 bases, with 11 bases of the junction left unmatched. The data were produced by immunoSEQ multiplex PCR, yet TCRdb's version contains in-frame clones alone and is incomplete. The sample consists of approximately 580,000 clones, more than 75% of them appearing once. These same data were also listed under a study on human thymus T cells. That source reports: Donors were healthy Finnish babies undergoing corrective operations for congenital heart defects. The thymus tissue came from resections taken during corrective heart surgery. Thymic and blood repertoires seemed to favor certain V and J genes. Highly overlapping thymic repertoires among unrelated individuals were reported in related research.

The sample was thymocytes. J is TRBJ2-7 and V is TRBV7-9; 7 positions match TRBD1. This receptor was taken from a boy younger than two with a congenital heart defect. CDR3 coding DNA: TGTGCCAGCAGCTTCCTTACAGGGGATGGGTTCTACGAGCAGTACTTC. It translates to CASSFLTGDGFYEQYF.